The present entry profiles one T cell receptor beta chain with its context. Its target is not known. The trim removed 3 bases at V and 2 bases at J, leaving 5 bases unmatched. Germline V gene lookup returns CDR1 WNHNN and CDR2 SYGVQD (reference sequence). The CDR3 has 15 amino acids. The protocol was immunoSEQ multiplex PCR, while the TCRdb copy is restricted to in-frame clones and leaves out a portion. The repertoire holds some 190,000 clones, with 86% as singletons. This record comes from a study of cytomegalovirus exposure and HLA in healthy donors. Across the whole study: It was reported in a later analysis that the same platform had been used for the 120 validation repertoires as for the approximately 730 first-cohort repertoires.

The study's findings and limits: Rarity held for most TCR sequences, but there were some public TCRs that occurred in many donors.

This receptor was obtained from a woman aged 18-29 years in good health and CMV-seronegative. J is TRBJ2-7 and V is TRBV10-1; 9 bases fit TRBD1. The sample comprised PBMCs. CDR3 sequence reads: CASSDRDRATYEQYF. CDR3 DNA sequence: TGCGCCAGCAGTGACCGGGACAGGGCTACCTACGAGCAGTACTTC.